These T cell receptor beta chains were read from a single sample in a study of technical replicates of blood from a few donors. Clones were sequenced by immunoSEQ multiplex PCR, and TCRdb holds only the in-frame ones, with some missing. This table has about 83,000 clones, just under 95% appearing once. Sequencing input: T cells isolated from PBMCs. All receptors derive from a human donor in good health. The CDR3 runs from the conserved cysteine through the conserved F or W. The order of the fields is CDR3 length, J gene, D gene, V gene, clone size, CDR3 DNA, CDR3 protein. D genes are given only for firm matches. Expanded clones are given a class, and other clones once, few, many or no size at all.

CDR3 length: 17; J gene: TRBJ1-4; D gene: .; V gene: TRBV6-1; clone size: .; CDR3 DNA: TGTGCCAGCAGTGAATGGTCCAGGGTTGCAACTAATGAAAAACTGTTTTTT; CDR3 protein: CASSEWSRVATNEKLFF
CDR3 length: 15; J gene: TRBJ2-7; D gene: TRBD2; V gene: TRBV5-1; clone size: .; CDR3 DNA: TGCGCCAGCAGCTTGGGGACTAGCGGGTTATACGAGCAGTACTTC; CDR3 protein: CASSLGTSGLYEQYF
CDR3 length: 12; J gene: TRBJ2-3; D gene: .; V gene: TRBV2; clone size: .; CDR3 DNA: TGTGCCAGCAGTGGAGTTGGAGATACGCAGTATTTT; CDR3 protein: CASSGVGDTQYF
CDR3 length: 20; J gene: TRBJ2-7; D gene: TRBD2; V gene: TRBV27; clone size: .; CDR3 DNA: TGTGCCAGCAGACCCGAACCGGGACTAGCGGGGGCACTGCTCTCCTACGAGCAGTACTTC; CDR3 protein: CASRPEPGLAGALLSYEQYF
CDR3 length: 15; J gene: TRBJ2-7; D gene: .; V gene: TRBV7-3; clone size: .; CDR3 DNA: TGTGCCAGCGCAATGCACAATACAGGGAGCAACGAGCAGTACTTC; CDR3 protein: CASAMHNTGSNEQYF
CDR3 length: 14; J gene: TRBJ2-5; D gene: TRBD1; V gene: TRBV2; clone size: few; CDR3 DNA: TGTGCCAGCAGTGGGGGACAGGGTTTGGAGACCCAGTACTTC; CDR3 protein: CASSGGQGLETQYF
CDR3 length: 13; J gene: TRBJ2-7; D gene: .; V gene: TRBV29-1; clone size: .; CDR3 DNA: TGCAGCGTTGGCCCTTCTCAGGGCTACGAGCAGTACTTC; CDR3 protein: CSVGPSQGYEQYF
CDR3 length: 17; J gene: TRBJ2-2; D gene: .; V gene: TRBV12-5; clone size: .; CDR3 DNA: TGTGCTAGTGGTTTGGTACTGGGCAGAGCGAACACCGGGGAGCTGTTTTTT; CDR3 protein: CASGLVLGRANTGELFF
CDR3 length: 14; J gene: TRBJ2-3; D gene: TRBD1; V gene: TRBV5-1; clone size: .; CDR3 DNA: TGCGCCAGCAGCATAGGACAGGGCACAGATACGCAGTATTTT; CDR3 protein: CASSIGQGTDTQYF
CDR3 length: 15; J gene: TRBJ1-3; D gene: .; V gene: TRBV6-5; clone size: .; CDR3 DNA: TGTGCCAGCAGCCGAGGACATTTCTCTGGAAACACCATATATTTT; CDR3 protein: CASSRGHFSGNTIYF
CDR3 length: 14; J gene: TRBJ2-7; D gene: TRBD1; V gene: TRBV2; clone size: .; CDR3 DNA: TGTGCCAGCGGGAAACAGGGGGCTCCCTACGAGCAGTACTTC; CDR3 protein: CASGKQGAPYEQYF
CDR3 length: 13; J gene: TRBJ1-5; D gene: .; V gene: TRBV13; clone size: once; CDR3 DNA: TGTGCCAGCAGCTTAGGAGGGAGGCTGGCCCAGCATTTT; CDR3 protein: CASSLGGRLAQHF
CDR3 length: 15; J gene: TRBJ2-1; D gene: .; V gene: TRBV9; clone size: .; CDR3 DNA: TGTGCCAGCAGTGAACCGGGCCAAGGGGGAAATGAGCAGTTCTTC; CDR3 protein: CASSEPGQGGNEQFF
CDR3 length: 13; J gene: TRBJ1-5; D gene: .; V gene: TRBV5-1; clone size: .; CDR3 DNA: TGCGCCAGCGCTCCGGGGGGCGGCCAGCCCCAGCATTTT; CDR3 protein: CASAPGGGQPQHF
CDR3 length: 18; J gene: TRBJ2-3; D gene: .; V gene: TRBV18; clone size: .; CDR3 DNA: TGTGCCAGCTCACCACCACCCTGGGCGAGCGGTAGCACAGATACGCAGTATTTT; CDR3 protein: CASSPPPWASGSTDTQYF
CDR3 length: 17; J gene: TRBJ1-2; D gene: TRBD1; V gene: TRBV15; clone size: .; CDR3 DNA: TGTGCCACCAGCAATTACCGGGGACAGCACAACATCAAGGGCTACACCTTC; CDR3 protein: CATSNYRGQHNIKGYTF
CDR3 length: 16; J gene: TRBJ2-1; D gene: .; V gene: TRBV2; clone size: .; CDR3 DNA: TGTGCCAGCAGCCCGCGAGCAGGGCCTTCCTACAATGAGCAGTTCTTC; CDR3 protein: CASSPRAGPSYNEQFF
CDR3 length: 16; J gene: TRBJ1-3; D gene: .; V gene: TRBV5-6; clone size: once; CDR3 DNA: TGTGCCAGCAGTCAGACAGCGCGTATCTCTGGAAACACCATATATTTT; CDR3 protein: CASSQTARISGNTIYF
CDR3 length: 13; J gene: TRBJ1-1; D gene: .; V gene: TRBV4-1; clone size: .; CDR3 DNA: TGCGCCGCGGTAGGGGGTATGAACACTGAAGCTTTCTTT; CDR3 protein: CAAVGGMNTEAFF
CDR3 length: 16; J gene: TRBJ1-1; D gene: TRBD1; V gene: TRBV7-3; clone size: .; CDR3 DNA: TGTGCCAGCAGCCCGGGACAGGGTGGAATGAACACTGAAGCTTTCTTT; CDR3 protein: CASSPGQGGMNTEAFF
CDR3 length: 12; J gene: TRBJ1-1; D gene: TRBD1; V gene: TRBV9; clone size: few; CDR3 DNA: TGTGCCAGCAGCGCGGGACAGTCTGAAGCTTTCTTT; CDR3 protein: CASSAGQSEAFF
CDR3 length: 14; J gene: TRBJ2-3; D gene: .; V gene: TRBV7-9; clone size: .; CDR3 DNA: TGTGCCAGCAGCCGAAAGGGGAAGACAGATACGCAGTATTTT; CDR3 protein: CASSRKGKTDTQYF
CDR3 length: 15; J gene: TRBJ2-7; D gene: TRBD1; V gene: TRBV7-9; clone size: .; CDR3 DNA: TGTGCCAGCAGCTTCTCGCAGGGGGCGCTTCACGAGCAGTACTTC; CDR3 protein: CASSFSQGALHEQYF
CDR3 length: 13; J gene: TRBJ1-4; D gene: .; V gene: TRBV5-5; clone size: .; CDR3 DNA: TGTGCCGGGCTCAGGGCTCATAATGAAAAACTGTTTTTT; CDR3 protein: CAGLRAHNEKLFF
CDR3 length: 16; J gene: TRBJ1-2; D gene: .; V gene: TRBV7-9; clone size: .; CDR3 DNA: TGTGCCAGCAGCACCTCATACCCGACAGAAAGCTATGGCTACACCTTC; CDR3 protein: CASSTSYPTESYGYTF
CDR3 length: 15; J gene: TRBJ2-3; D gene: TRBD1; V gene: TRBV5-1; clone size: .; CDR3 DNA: TGCGCCAGCAGCTCAGGACAGGGTGGTGGAGATACGCAGTATTTT; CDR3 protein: CASSSGQGGGDTQYF
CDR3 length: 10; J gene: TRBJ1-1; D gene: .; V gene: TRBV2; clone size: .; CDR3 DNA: TGTGCCAACCAGGCCTCTGAAGCTTTCTTT; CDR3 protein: CANQASEAFF
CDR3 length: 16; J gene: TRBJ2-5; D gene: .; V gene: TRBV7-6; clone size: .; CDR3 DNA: TGTGCCAGCAGCTCCTTACCCACCCGACAGGAAGAGACCCAGTACTTC; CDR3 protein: CASSSLPTRQEETQYF
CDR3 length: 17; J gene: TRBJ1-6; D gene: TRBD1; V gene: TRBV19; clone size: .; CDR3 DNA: TGTGCCAGTAGTATTTCCGGGGGACAGGGTTTCTATTCACCCCTCCACTTT; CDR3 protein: CASSISGGQGFYSPLHF
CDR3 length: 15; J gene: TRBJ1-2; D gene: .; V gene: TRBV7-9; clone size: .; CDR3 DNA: TGTGCCAGCAGCTTAGGTATAGCCTCTAACTATGGCTACACCTTC; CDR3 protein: CASSLGIASNYGYTF
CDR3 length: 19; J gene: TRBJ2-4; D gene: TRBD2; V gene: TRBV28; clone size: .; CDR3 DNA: TGTGCCAGCAGGCAAAGACTAGCGGGCCGAGGGTCTGGGGATAACATTCAGTACTTC; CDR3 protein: CASRQRLAGRGSGDNIQYF
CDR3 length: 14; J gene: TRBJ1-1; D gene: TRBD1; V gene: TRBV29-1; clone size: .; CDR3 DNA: TGCAGCGTCAAGGGGGACAGTAAGGGTCCTGAAGCTTTCTTT; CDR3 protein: CSVKGDSKGPEAFF
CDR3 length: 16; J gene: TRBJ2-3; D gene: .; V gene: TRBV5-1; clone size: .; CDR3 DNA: TGCGCCAGCAGCCCCGGGAGTATTGCGAGCACAGATACGCAGTATTTT; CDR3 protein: CASSPGSIASTDTQYF
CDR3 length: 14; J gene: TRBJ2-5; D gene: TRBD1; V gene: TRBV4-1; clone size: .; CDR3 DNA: TGCGCCAGCAGCCAAGGGGACAGACAAGAGACCCAGTACTTC; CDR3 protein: CASSQGDRQETQYF
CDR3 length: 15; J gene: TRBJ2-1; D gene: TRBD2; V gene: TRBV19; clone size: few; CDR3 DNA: TGTGCCAGTAGTACACTAGCGGCCTCCTACAATGAGCAGTTCTTC; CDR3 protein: CASSTLAASYNEQFF
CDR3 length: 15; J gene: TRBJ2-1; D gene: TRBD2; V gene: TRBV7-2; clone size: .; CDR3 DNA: TGTGCCAGCATACTAACCGGACTAGGGTACAATGAGCAGTTCTTC; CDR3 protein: CASILTGLGYNEQFF
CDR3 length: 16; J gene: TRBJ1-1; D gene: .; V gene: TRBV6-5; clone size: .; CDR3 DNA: TGTGCCAGCAGTTACTCGACTCCTATTTTGGGCACTGAAGCTTTCTTT; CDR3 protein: CASSYSTPILGTEAFF
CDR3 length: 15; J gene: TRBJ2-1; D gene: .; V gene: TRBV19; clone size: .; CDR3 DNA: TGTGCCACAACAGATGGGGGGGGCGGCTACAATGAGCAGTTCTTC; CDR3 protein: CATTDGGGGYNEQFF
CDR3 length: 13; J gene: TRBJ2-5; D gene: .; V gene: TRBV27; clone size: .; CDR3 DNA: TGTGCCAGCAGTTTTGGTATAGCGCAGACCCAGTACTTC; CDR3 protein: CASSFGIAQTQYF
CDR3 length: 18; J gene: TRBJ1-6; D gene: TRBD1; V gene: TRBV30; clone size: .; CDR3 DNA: TGTGCCTGGAATCCGACGGGACAGGGGGCCGCCTATAATTCACCCCTCCACTTT; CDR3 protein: CAWNPTGQGAAYNSPLHF
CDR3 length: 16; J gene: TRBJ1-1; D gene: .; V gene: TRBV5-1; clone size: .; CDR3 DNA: TGCGCCAGCAGCTTGGGATTCAGGGCAATGAACACTGAAGCTTTCTTT; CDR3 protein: CASSLGFRAMNTEAFF
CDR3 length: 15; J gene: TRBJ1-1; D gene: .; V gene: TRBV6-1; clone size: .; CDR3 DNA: TGTGCCAGCAGGAACGCCAAAGGGAGGAACACTGAAGCTTTCTTT; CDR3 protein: CASRNAKGRNTEAFF
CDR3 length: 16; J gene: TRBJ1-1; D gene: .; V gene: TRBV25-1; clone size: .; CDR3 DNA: TGTGCCAGCAGTGATTGGGAACAGGGACCGAACACTGAAGCTTTCTTT; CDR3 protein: CASSDWEQGPNTEAFF
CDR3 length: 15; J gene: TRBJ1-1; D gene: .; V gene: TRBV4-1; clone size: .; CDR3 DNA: TGCGCCAGCAGCCAGACATCTACCCTAAACACTGAAGCTTTCTTT; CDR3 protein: CASSQTSTLNTEAFF
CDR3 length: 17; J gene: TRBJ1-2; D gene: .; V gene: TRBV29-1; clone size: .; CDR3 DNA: TGCAGCGTCACATCGGCTTTCGGGGAAGGCGCTAACTATGGCTACACCTTC; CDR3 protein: CSVTSAFGEGANYGYTF